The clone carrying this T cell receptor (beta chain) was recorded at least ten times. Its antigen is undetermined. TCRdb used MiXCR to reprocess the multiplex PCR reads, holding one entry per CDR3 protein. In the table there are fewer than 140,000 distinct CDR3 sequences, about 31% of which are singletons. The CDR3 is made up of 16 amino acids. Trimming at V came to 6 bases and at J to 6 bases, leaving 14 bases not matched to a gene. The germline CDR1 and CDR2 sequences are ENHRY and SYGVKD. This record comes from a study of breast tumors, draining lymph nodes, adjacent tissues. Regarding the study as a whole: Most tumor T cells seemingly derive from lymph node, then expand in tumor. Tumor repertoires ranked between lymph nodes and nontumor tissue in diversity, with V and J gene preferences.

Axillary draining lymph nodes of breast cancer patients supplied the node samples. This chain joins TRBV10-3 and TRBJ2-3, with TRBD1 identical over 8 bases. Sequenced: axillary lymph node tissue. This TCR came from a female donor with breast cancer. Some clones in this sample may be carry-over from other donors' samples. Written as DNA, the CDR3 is TGTGCCATCAGGGGGGGACAGGACGAATTTTTGGATACGCAGTATTTT. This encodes CAIRGGQDEFLDTQYF.